This entry features one T cell receptor beta chain sequence. V was cut by 2 bases and J by 1 base, with 11 bases left in between. The CDR3 length is 15 residues. CDR1 is MNHEY and CDR2 is SVGEGT in the germline V gene. Random hexamers were used to reverse transcribe about 0.45 to 1 ug of RNA. Each CDR3 protein is one row after TCRdb ran MiXCR on the immunoSEQ multiplex PCR reads. The profile covers fewer than 150,000 distinct CDR3 sequences, with 94% appearing a single time and around 0.29% taken by the ten largest. The data derive from a study of CD8 T cells in Susac syndrome. TEMRA cells were enriched by FACS, and CD4+ and CD8+ T cells were negatively isolated.

The J gene is TRBJ2-5, the V gene TRBV6-2 or TRBV6-3; maybe TRBD2 (5 bases). The clonotype originates from a human donor in good health. Material for sequencing was CD8+ T cells from PBMCs. CDR3 nucleotides: TGTGCCAGCAGTTACATAGGAGGCAGCCAAGAGACCCAGTACTTC. As protein: CASSYIGGSQETQYF.